This is a list of T cell receptor beta chains from one sample in a study of shared clonotypes between healthy human individuals. TCRdb keeps only in-frame clones here, not all; method: immunoSEQ multiplex PCR. Of approximately 2.3 million clones listed, approximately 93% are singletons. Sequences were obtained from naive CD4+ T cells from PBMCs. These receptors originate from a man aged 18 to 29 in good health. Some clones in this sample may be carry-over from other donors' samples. Each CDR3 is given without its conserved first and last residue.

j_gene: TRBJ1-1
v_gene: TRBV2
CDR3aa: ASSESREAF

j_gene: TRBJ2-2
v_gene: TRBV5-1
CDR3aa: ASQSMSGETGELF

j_gene: TRBJ2-3
v_gene: TRBV4-3
CDR3aa: ASSQDRKGDTQY

j_gene: TRBJ2-1
v_gene: TRBV4-2
CDR3aa: AISGQGYNEQF

j_gene: TRBJ2-1
v_gene: TRBV4-3
CDR3aa: ASSQDPGLNTYNEQF

j_gene: TRBJ2-2
v_gene: TRBV14
CDR3aa: ASSQETWREGRDTGELF

j_gene: TRBJ2-7
v_gene: TRBV9
CDR3aa: ASSLSMDEQY

j_gene: TRBJ1-1
v_gene: TRBV4-3
CDR3aa: ASSQDLMVQVNTEAF

j_gene: TRBJ1-6
v_gene: TRBV30
CDR3aa: AWTEGSSYNSPLH

j_gene: TRBJ2-1
v_gene: TRBV18
CDR3aa: ASSPIGLGTSNEQF

j_gene: TRBJ1-3
v_gene: TRBV7-8
CDR3aa: ASAPLIHSGNTIY

j_gene: TRBJ1-1
v_gene: TRBV7-9
CDR3aa: ASSLAVGSGVTEAF

j_gene: TRBJ1-5
v_gene: TRBV11-2
CDR3aa: ASSSRVDQPQH

j_gene: TRBJ2-1
v_gene: TRBV4-1
CDR3aa: ASSQKGIGPGLAAYNEQF

j_gene: TRBJ2-7
v_gene: TRBV19
CDR3aa: ASTRGHGGSYEQY

j_gene: TRBJ2-1
v_gene: TRBV12-2
CDR3aa: AGIACSYNEQF

j_gene: TRBJ1-2
v_gene: TRBV27
CDR3aa: ASSPDAGTGVIKGDGYT

j_gene: TRBJ2-5
v_gene: TRBV15
CDR3aa: ATSRDTSETQY

j_gene: TRBJ1-5
v_gene: TRBV15
CDR3aa: ATSRALSGTGGLPQH

j_gene: TRBJ2-3
v_gene: TRBV27
CDR3aa: ASSPFRGASTDTQY

j_gene: TRBJ2-5
v_gene: TRBV4-2
CDR3aa: ASSQDRAARGETQY

j_gene: TRBJ2-1
v_gene: TRBV18
CDR3aa: ASSPPSARYEQF

j_gene: TRBJ2-3
v_gene: TRBV5-1
CDR3aa: ASSLIEADTQY

j_gene: TRBJ1-6
v_gene: TRBV28
CDR3aa: ASRVRNSPLH

j_gene: TRBJ2-5
v_gene: TRBV28
CDR3aa: ASKIAGGGETQY